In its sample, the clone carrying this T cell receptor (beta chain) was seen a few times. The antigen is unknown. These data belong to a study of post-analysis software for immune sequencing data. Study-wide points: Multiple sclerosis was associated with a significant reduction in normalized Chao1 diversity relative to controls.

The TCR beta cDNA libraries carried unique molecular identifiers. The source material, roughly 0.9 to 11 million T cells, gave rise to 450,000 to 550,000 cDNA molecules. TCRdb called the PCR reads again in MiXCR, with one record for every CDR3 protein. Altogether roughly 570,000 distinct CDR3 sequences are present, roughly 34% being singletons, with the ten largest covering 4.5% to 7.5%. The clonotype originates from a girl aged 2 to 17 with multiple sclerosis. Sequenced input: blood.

CDR3: CASSLETSGGAGMNEQYF. CDR3 in DNA: TGTGCCAGCAGCTTAGAAACTAGCGGGGGGGCCGGTATGAACGAGCAGTACTTC. The rearrangement links TRBV7-9 to TRBJ2-5; 13 bases are shared with TRBD2. The J call could be wrong; TRBJ2-7 is a better fit for the DNA end. The CDR3 loop spans 18 amino acids. CDR1 is SEHNR, CDR2 FQNEAQ, per germline (reference sequence).